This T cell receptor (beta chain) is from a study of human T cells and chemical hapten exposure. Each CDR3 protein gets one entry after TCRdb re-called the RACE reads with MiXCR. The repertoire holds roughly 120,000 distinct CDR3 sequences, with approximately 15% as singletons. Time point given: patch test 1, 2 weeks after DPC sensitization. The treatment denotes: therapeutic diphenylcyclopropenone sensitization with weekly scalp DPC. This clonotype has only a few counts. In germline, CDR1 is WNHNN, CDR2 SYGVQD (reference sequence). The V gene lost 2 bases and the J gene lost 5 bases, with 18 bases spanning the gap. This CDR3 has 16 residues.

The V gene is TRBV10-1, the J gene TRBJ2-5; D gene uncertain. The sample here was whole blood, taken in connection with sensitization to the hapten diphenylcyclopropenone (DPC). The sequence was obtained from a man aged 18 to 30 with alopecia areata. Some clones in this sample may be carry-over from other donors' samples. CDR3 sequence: CASSEAMTGRSETQYF. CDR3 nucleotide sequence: TGCGCCAGCAGTGAGGCAATGACGGGCCGATCGGAGACCCAGTACTTC.